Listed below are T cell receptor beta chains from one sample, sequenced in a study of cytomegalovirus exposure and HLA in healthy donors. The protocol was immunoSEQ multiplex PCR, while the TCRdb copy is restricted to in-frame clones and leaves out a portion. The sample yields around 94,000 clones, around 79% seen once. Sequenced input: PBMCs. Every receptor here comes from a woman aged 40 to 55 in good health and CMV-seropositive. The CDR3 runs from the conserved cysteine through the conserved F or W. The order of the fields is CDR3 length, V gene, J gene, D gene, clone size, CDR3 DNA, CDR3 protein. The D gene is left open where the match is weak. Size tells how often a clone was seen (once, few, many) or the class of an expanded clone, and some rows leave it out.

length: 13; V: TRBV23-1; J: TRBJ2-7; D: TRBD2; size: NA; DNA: TGCGCCAGCAGCCTGGGACTAGCGGGAGCTTTCAACTTC; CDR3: CASSLGLAGAFNF
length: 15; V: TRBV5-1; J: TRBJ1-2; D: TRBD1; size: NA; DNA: TGCGCCAGCAGCACCACCAGACAGGGGACCTATGGCTACACCTTC; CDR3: CASSTTRQGTYGYTF
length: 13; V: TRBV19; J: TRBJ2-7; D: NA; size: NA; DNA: TGTGCCAGTAGTCCCCAGACTAGTTCCGAGCAGTACTTC; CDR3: CASSPQTSSEQYF
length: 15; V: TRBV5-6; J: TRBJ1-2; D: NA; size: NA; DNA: TGTGCCAGCAGCTGGGCCTCGGGAGGTTACTATGGCTACCCCTTC; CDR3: CASSWASGGYYGYPF
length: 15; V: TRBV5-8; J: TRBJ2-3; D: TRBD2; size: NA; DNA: TGTGCCAGCAGCGTATTAGCGGGAGAGGGGAGTACGCAGTATTTT; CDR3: CASSVLAGEGSTQYF
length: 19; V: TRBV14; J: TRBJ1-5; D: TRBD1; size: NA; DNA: TGTGCCAGCAGCCACGACAGGGGGTTGAGGGGCCTCTCTTGTCAGCCCCAGCATTTT; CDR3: CASSHDRGLRGLSCQPQHF
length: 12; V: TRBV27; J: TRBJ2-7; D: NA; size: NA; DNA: TGTGCCAGCAGTCCCTCCCGGGGGGAGCAGTACTTC; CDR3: CASSPSRGEQYF
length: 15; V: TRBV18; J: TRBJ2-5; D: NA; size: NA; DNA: TGTGCCAGCTCACCAGCTGGGACACCTCAAGAGACCCAGTACTTC; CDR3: CASSPAGTPQETQYF
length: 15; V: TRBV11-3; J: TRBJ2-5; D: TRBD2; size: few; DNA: TGTGCCAGCAGCTTACCCCAGGGTGCTAGCGGGACCCGGTACTTC; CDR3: CASSLPQGASGTRYF
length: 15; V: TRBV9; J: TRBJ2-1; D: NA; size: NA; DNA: TGTGCCAGCAGCGTAGCTGGGGCAGCTTACAATGAGCAGTTCTTC; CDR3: CASSVAGAAYNEQFF
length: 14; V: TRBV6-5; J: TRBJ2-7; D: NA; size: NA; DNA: TGTGCCAGCAGTGAAGGAGGGACGGTTTACGAGCAGTACTTC; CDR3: CASSEGGTVYEQYF
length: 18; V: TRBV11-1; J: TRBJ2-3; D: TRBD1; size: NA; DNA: TGTGCCAGCAGCTTAGCCCTCCTTGATGGACAGGGCACAGATACGCAGTATTTT; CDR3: CASSLALLDGQGTDTQYF
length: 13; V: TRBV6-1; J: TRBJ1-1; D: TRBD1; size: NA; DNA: TGTGCCAGCAACACCCAGACAGGGACTGAAGCTTTCTTT; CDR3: CASNTQTGTEAFF
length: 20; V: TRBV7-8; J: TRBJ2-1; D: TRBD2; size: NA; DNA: TGTGCCAGCAGCCGCACCGAACTAGCGGGAGGTGGAAGCTCCTACAATGAGCAGTTCTTC; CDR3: CASSRTELAGGGSSYNEQFF
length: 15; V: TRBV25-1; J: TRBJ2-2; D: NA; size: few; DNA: TGTGCCAGCAATTCCGGGACAACCGACACCGGGGAGCTGTTTTTT; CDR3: CASNSGTTDTGELFF
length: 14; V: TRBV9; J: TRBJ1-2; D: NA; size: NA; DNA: TGTGCCAGCAGCCCTCAGGTGGGTGACTATGGCTACACCTTC; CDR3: CASSPQVGDYGYTF
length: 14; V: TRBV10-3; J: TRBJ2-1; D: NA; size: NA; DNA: TGTGCCATCCTAGACAGTAGTTTCGGCAATGAGCAGTTCTTC; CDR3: CAILDSSFGNEQFF
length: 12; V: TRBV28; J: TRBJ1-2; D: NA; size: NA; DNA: TGTGCCAGCAATCGAGGAGAGGATGGCTACACCTTC; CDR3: CASNRGEDGYTF
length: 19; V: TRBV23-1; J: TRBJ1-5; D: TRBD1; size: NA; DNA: TGCGCCAGGGCATACTCCGCGCCAGCAGGGGGCGTTCGTTATCAGCCCCAGCATTTT; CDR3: CARAYSAPAGGVRYQPQHF
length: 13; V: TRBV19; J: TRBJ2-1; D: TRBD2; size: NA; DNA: TGTGCCAGTAGTAACTTACGGGAGGCTGAGCAGTTCTTC; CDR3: CASSNLREAEQFF
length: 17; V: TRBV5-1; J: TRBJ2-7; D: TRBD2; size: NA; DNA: TGCGCCAGCAGACGGGGACTAGCGGGAGGCTTGGCCTACGAGCAGTACTTC; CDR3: CASRRGLAGGLAYEQYF
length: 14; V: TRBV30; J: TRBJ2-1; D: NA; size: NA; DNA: TGTGCCTGGAAAGAGCGGAGCTCCTACAATGAGCAGTTCTTC; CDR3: CAWKERSSYNEQFF
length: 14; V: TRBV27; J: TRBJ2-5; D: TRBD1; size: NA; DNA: TGTGCCAGCAAAGTTACCCAGGGGGCTGGGACCCAGTACTTC; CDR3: CASKVTQGAGTQYF
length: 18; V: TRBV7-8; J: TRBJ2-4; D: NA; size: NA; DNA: TGTGCCAGCAGCGATCTACAGGTGACAGCACGAGGCAAAAACATTCAGTACTTC; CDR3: CASSDLQVTARGKNIQYF
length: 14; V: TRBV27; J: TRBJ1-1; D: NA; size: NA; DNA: TGTGCCAGCAGCCGGGTGGGGGGGAACACTGAAGCTTTCTTT; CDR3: CASSRVGGNTEAFF
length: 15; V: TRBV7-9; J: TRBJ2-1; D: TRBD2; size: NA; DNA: TGTGCCAGCAGTTCCGGGACTAGGGGGGGGATGGAGCAGTTCTTC; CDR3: CASSSGTRGGMEQFF
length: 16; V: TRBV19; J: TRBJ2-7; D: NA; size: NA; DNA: TGTGCCAGTAGTATTTCTACAGGAGACACCCTCTACGAGCAGTACTTC; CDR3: CASSISTGDTLYEQYF
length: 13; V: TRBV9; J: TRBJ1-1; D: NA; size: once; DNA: TGTGCCAGCAGCTTGAGGGTAGACACTGAAGCTTTCTTT; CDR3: CASSLRVDTEAFF
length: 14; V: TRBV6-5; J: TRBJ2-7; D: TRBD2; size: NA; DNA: TGTGCCAGCAGTCCCGGACTAGCGGGCTACGAGCAGTACTTC; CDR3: CASSPGLAGYEQYF
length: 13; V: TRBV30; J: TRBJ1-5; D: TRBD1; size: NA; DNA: TGTGCCTGGAGTGGACAGGGGGATCAGCCCCAGCATTTT; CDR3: CAWSGQGDQPQHF
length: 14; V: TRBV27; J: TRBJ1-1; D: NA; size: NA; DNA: TGTGCCAGCAGTTGGGGGGGCCGGGACACTGAAGCTTTCTTT; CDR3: CASSWGGRDTEAFF
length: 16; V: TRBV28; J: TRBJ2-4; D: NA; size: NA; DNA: TGTGCCAGCAGTTTGTCCATCCCCGGGAGTGGCGGCATTCAGTACTTC; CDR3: CASSLSIPGSGGIQYF
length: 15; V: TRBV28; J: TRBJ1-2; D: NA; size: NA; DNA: TGTGCCAGCAACCTAGTTGGGGCCACTAACTATGGCTACACCTTC; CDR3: CASNLVGATNYGYTF
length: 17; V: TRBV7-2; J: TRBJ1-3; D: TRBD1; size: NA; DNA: TGTGCCAGCAGCTTGCGAACAGGGGATCCCTCTGGAAACACCATATATTTT; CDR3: CASSLRTGDPSGNTIYF
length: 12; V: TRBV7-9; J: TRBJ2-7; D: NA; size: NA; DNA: TGTGCCAGCAGCTTATATGCCTACGAGCAGTACTTC; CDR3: CASSLYAYEQYF
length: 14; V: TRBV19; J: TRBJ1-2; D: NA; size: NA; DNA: TGTGCCAGTAATATGAACGGGGTAGGGTCTGGCTACACCTTC; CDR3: CASNMNGVGSGYTF
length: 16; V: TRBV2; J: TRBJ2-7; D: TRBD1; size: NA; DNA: TGTGCCAGCAGTGCTTCCCTGGACAGGGGCTCCTACGAGCAGTACTTC; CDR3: CASSASLDRGSYEQYF
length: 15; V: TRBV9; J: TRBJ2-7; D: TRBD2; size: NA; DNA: TGTGCCAGCAGCGGGGGGCTAGCGGGAGTGGGGGAGCAGTACTTC; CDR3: CASSGGLAGVGEQYF